Given below is one TCR beta chain in context. The data were obtained in a study of OX40 agonist ivuxolimab in advanced cancers. The CDR3 extends over 14 amino acids. The germline gives CDR1 SEHNR, CDR2 FQNEAQ (reference sequence). V was cut by 5 bases and J by 2 bases, with 12 bases left in between. Measured with immunoSEQ multiplex PCR; TCRdb has only the in-frame clones, and not every one. The table includes 71,000 or so clones, over 90% detected once. The input for sequencing was CD4+ or CD8+ T cells sorted from blood, taken in a trial of the OX40 agonist ivuxolimab. The source of this sequence is an adult with an advanced solid tumor such as melanoma, head and neck, liver or kidney cancer. The chain couples TRBV7-9 to TRBJ1-2; D remains unclear. The CDR3 loop is CASSPSSTNYGYTF. CDR3 coding DNA: TGTGCCAGCAGCCCCAGCAGTACGAACTATGGCTACACCTTC.